This T cell receptor (beta chain) was profiled in a study of breast tumors, draining lymph nodes, adjacent tissues (dated by TCRdb to the mid-2010s). Some background on the complete study: The study compared TCR beta repertoires across tumor, adjacent nontumor tissue and axillary lymph nodes from breast cancer patients. The study was designed to assess the relationships and possible T-cell exchange between tumor, surrounding tissue and draining lymph node repertoires in human breast cancer. The full study reports these points: The similarity between tumor and nontumor tissue repertoires was significantly greater in luminal-like breast cancer than in basal-like breast cancer. The data were considered consistent with the idea that most tumor T cells come from the lymph node and then expand in tumor tissue. Rather than being directly demonstrated, the conclusion that tumor T cells originate in lymph nodes was presented as consistent with a hypothesis. Tumor T-cell repertoires showed less diversity than lymph node repertoires and more diversity than nontumor tissue repertoires, and tumor T-cell repertoires showed preferential V and J gene usage.

Spanning cysteine to phenylalanine, the CDR3 consists of 15 amino acids. Only CDR3 DNA remains: 45 bases, in frame from the first base. Based on the germline V gene, the CDR1 and CDR2 sequences are SGHTA and FQGTGA. Details on this clonotype: Its recognized antigen is unknown. At one boundary the junction diverges from the germline segment, which might be a read error.

The axillary draining lymph nodes of breast cancer patients were the source of the lymph node samples. Instrument used: Illumina HiSeq 2000. Multiplex PCR amplification was used to build the TCR beta chain libraries. High-throughput sequencing was used to analyze the amplified TCR beta chain products. Using fastp trimming at Q25 and MiXCR clonotype assembly, TCRdb reanalyzed the public sequencing data and kept in-frame beta chains. CDR3 protein duplicates are merged, each entry listing the most common genes and DNA. This sample has about 230,000 distinct CDR3 sequences in its table, and roughly 32% of those were observed once. The ten largest clones take up roughly 1.5% of the sample.

Sequenced sample: axillary lymph node tissue. The TCR was taken from a female donor with breast cancer. Some clones in this sample may be carry-over from other donors' samples. In this chain, TRBV7-3 is recombined with TRBJ2-1; the D gene is perhaps TRBD2, from 5 matching bases. The nucleotides are TGTGCCAGCAGCTCGGGTAACGGGAACTACGATGAGCAGTTCTTC. Translated, this is CASSSGNGNYDEQFF.